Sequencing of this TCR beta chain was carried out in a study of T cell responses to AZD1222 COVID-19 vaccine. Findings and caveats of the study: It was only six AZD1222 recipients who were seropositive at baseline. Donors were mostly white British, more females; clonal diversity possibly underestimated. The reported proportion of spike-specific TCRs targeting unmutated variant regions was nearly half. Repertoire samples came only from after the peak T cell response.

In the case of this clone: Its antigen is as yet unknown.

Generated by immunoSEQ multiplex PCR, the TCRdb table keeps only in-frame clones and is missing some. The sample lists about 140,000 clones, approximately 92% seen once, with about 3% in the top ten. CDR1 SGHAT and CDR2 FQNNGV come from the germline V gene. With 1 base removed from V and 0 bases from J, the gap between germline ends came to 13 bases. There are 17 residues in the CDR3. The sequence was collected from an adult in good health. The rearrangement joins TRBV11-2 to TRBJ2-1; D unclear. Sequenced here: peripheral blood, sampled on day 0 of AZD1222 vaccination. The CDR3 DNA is TGTGCCAGCAGCTTAGCGGTTTCTTCAAGCTCCTACAATGAGCAGTTCTTC. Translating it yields CASSLAVSSSSYNEQFF.